This TCR beta chain comes out of a study of blood T cells in healthy people across ages. Study results and caveats: Diversity of TCR beta correlated strongly with naive T cell percentage. CMV infection status of these donors was not known.

For the second PCR, which ran for about 6 to 11 cycles, a sample-barcoded 5' primer and a J-beta primer mix were used. In TCRdb, the 5' RACE reads were re-called with MiXCR into one record per CDR3 protein. This table has around 870,000 distinct CDR3 sequences, about 30% appearing once. The V gene end was trimmed by 6 bases and the J gene end by 5 bases; junction bases not matched to a gene: 7. The CDR3 is made up of 15 amino acids. Germline values: CDR1 MNHNY, CDR2 SVGAGI (reference sequence). About this clonotype: The antigen remains undetermined. A much larger clone is a single base away; this may be a read error.

This clonotype originated in an elderly woman in good health. The sample comprised blood. The rearrangement links TRBV6-6 to TRBJ2-2; 9 nucleotides align to TRBD1. In DNA form, the CDR3 reads TGTGCCAGCAGCTCCGGGACAGGGAAAACCGGGGAGCTGTTTTTT. Translating gives CASSSGTGKTGELFF.